Below, 20 T cell receptor beta chains from the same sample are listed, as sequenced in a study of spatial heterogeneity in lung cancer (dated by TCRdb to between 2018 and 2021). Reading the label with the study, this specimen's time point is: blood at routine non-recurrence follow-up after resection. Preparation of the library involved 5' RACE. This sample was sequenced with a NextSeq 500. TCRdb reprocessed the public reads (quality trimming at Q25 with fastp, clone calling with MiXCR) and kept in-frame beta chains. Each CDR3 protein appears once, grouped with its most common genes and DNA. The sample table shows 110,000 or so distinct CDR3 sequences, and 10% to 11% are seen once. The ten largest clonotypes hold about 24% of the sample. The sequenced sample was PBMCs, obtained at follow-up. The receptors were sampled from a female donor with early-stage non-small cell lung cancer.

This clonotype has at least ten counts. V is TRBV11-2 and J is TRBJ2-3; 8 bases agree with TRBD2. Germline loops: CDR1 SGHAT, CDR2 FQNNGV. This CDR3 is 14 amino acids long. With 8 bases clipped from V and 5 bases from J, the junction kept 9 bases outside the gene matches. The chain's CDR3 is CASFASGRLDTQYF. The CDR3 DNA sequence: TGTGCCAGCTTTGCGAGCGGGAGATTAGATACGCAGTATTTT.

Many counts were recorded for this clonotype. The rearrangement uses TRBV6-2 or TRBV6-3 and TRBJ1-1; D gene uncertain. The CDR3 sequence is 12 residues long. The V end was cut by 7 bases, the J end by 1 base, with 7 bases between. CDR1 and CDR2 from the germline V gene are MNHEY and SVGEGT. CDR3 residues: CASKRGNTEAFF. CDR3 DNA: TGTGCCAGCAAACGGGGGAACACTGAAGCTTTCTTT.

In regard to this clonotype: A much bigger clone sits one base away, suggesting this may be a read error. The chain links TRBV7-2 to TRBJ2-1, with TRBD2 matching over 13 bases. Unmatched junction bases numbered 6, after V lost 6 bases and J lost 7 bases. CDR1 is SGHTA and CDR2 is FQGNSA in the germline V gene. This CDR3 region has 15 residues. The CDR3 loop reads CASSLWTSGSNEQFF. The CDR3 DNA follows: TGTGCCAGCAGTTTGTGGACTAGCGGGAGTAATGAGCAGTTCTTC.

This clonotype showed up many times. The chain recombines TRBV12-3 or TRBV12-4 with TRBJ1-1; a possible D gene is TRBD1 (6 bases). There are 14 residues in the CDR3. Trimming shortened V by 5 bases and J by 1 base, and 11 bases separated the two germline ends. The CDR3 loop reads CASSPGHQNTEAFF. DNA of the CDR3: TGTGCCAGCAGTCCGGGACACCAGAACACTGAAGCTTTCTTT.

Many counts were recorded for this clonotype. The chain employs TRBV7-9 and TRBJ2-1; possibly TRBD1 or TRBD2 for D (5 bases each). This CDR3 is built from 16 residues. V lost 1 base, J lost 1 base, and 11 bases lay in between. From germline, CDR1 is SEHNR and CDR2 FQNEAQ (reference sequence). This CDR3 is CASSLVRGSSYNEQFF. For the CDR3, the DNA is TGTGCCAGCAGCTTAGTGAGGGGATCTTCCTACAATGAGCAGTTCTTC.

This chain links TRBV7-9 with TRBJ1-2; D is undetermined. Trimming took off 5 bases at V and 8 bases at J, with 18 bases between the two ends. CDR1 and CDR2 from the germline V gene are SEHNR and FQNEAQ (reference sequence). The CDR3 has 14 residues. CDR3 protein: CASSPRLADKGYTF. The CDR3 DNA follows: TGTGCCAGCAGCCCTCGGCTCGCAGATAAAGGCTACACCTTC.

This clonotype has a handful of counts. The CDR3 is CASSFSDRLATLATNEKLFF. The CDR3 nucleotides are TGTGCCAGCAGCTTCTCGGACAGACTAGCAACACTTGCAACTAATGAAAAACTGTTTTTT. This rearrangement joins TRBV11-3 to TRBJ1-4; the D gene is possibly TRBD1 (6 bases). Germline loops: CDR1 SGHNT, CDR2 YENEEA. This CDR3 region has 20 residues. V lost 3 bases, J lost 0 bases, and 23 bases lay in between.

This chain uses TRBV7-9 with TRBJ2-5; D remains unclear. Trimming stripped 5 bases from V and 5 bases from J, with 9 bases between. Germline CDR1 and CDR2: SEHNR and FQNEAQ (reference sequence). CDR3 length: 12 residues. The chain's CDR3 is CASSPSWETQYF. CDR3 DNA sequence: TGTGCCAGCAGCCCGAGCTGGGAGACCCAGTACTTC.

This clonotype was seen a handful of times. The chain combines TRBV28 with TRBJ2-3; D remains ambiguous. Trimming took 1 base from V and 0 from J, leaving 11 bases between them. The CDR3 is 16 amino acids. The germline gives CDR1 MDHEN, CDR2 SYDVKM. The CDR3 DNA follows: TGTGCCAGCAGTTTATTAACCGATCGAAGCACAGATACGCAGTATTTT. Translating it yields CASSLLTDRSTDTQYF. The full variable domain, its missing parts supplied by reference TRBV28 and TRBJ2-3, is DVKVTQSSRYLVKRTGEKVFLECVQDMDHENMFWYRQDPGLGLRLIYFSYDVKMKEKGDIPEGYSVSREKKERFSLILESASTNQTSMYLCASSLLTDRSTDTQYFGPGTRLTVL.

This chain uses TRBV29-1 with TRBJ1-1; D is undetermined. The CDR3 consists of 11 residues. In germline, CDR1 is SQVTM, CDR2 ANQGSEA. The V and J ends lost 8 bases and 4 bases respectively, with 11 bases between them. In nucleotides, the CDR3 is TGCAGCAGTAACTCGGGCACTGAAGCTTTCTTT. As protein: CSSNSGTEAFF.

This clonotype turned up a few times. The chain combines TRBV16 with TRBJ2-7, with no clear D. CDR3 size: 15 residues. Germline lookup yields CDR1 KGHSY and CDR2 FQNENV. Trimming removed 2 bases from V and 3 bases from J, with 14 bases in between. Here the CDR3 reads CASSQQRDWGYEQYF. CDR3 coding DNA: TGTGCCAGCAGCCAACAACGCGATTGGGGCTACGAGCAGTACTTC.

This clonotype was recorded a few times. The chain joins TRBV5-1 to TRBJ1-6; 7 bases fit TRBD1. J was trimmed by 7 bases and V by 0 bases; bases with no gene match: 4. CDR1 and CDR2 (germline): SGHRS, YFSETQ. The CDR3 runs to 15 residues. The CDR3 loop is CASSLGGGRNSPLHF. The DNA for the CDR3 is TGCGCCAGCAGCTTGGGAGGGGGCCGGAATTCACCCCTCCACTTT.

The chain uses TRBV5-1 and TRBJ2-1; D gene unclear. Trimming pared 1 base from V and 5 bases from J, leaving 7 bases between. The CDR3 is 13 amino acids. Looked up from germline, CDR1 is SGHRS and CDR2 is YFSETQ. The CDR3 here is CASSLNSNNEQFF. The CDR3, as DNA: TGCGCCAGCAGCTTGAACTCTAACAATGAGCAGTTCTTC. Using reference TRBV5-1 and TRBJ2-1 for the parts outside the CDR3, the full variable domain is KAGVTQTPRYLIKTRGQQVTLSCSPISGHRSVSWYQQTPGQGLQFLFEYFSETQRNKGNFPGRFSGRQFSNSRSEMNVSTLELGDSALYLCASSLNSNNEQFFGPGTRLTVL.

The V and J genes are TRBV11-3 and TRBJ2-1; TRBD1 or TRBD2 may be the D gene (6 bases each). The germline V and J ends were trimmed by 1 base and 9 bases, with 22 bases remaining between them. From germline, CDR1 is SGHNT and CDR2 YENEEA. CDR3 length equals 17 residues. The CDR3 reads CASSLVGGRKAYVEQFF. CDR3 sequence (DNA): TGTGCCAGCAGCTTAGTTGGGGGGCGAAAGGCGTACGTTGAGCAGTTCTTC.

In its sample, this clonotype was seen a few times. The chain employs TRBV27 and TRBJ1-2, with D uncertain. Germline V lookup: CDR1 MNHEY, CDR2 SMNVEV (reference sequence). V was shortened by 6 bases and J by 5 bases, with 13 bases between the two germline ends. The CDR3 totals 13 residues. This chain's CDR3 is CASRPAGNYGYTF. The CDR3 nucleotides read TGTGCCAGCAGGCCAGCCGGGAATTATGGCTACACCTTC.

The CDR3 sequence: CASSVLEDTEAFF. The DNA of the CDR3 is TGTGCCAGCTCAGTACTTGAGGACACTGAAGCTTTCTTT. J is TRBJ1-1 and V is TRBV18, with no clear D. V was clipped by 5 bases and J by 3 bases, with 10 bases between them. Per the germline V gene, CDR1 is KGHSH and CDR2 is LQKENI. CDR3 length equals 13 residues.

This clonotype was seen at least ten times. This chain connects TRBV4-1 to TRBJ1-1; no clear D gene. V dropped 5 bases and J dropped 4 bases, with 8 bases sitting between them. The CDR3 loop spans 12 amino acids. Germline V CDR1 and CDR2: MGHRA, YSYEKL. CDR3 coding DNA: TGCGCCAGCAGCGATGTGGGCACTGAAGCTTTCTTT. It is translated as CASSDVGTEAFF.

The CDR3 nucleotides read TGCGCCAGCAGTGAAGGGATGAACAATGAGCAGTTCTTC. Its translation: CASSEGMNNEQFF. This sequence joins TRBV10-2 and TRBJ2-1; D remains ambiguous. CDR1 and CDR2 from the germline V gene are WSHSY and SAAADI. V was clipped by 3 bases and J by 5 bases, with 8 bases between them. The CDR3 covers 13 residues.

V is TRBV10-2 and J is TRBJ2-3, with D tentatively TRBD2 (5 bases). Deletions cut 2 bases from V and 0 bases from J, with 9 bases between. CDR1 is WSHSY and CDR2 is SAAADI in the germline V gene. CDR3 length equals 15 residues. Here the CDR3 DNA reads TGCGCCAGCAGTGAGCGGGAATCTAGCACAGATACGCAGTATTTT. This translates into CASSERESSTDTQYF.

The chain is built from TRBV7-9 and TRBJ2-2; D is tentatively TRBD1 or TRBD2 (5 bases each). Germline CDR1 and CDR2: SEHNR and FQNEAQ (reference sequence). Trimming shortened V by 2 bases and J by 5 bases, and 12 bases separated the two germline ends. The CDR3 covers 15 residues. CDR3 DNA: TGTGCCAGCAGCTTACGAGGGGTCAAGACCGGGGAGCTGTTTTTT. Protein: CASSLRGVKTGELFF.